The present entry profiles one T cell receptor beta chain with its context. The target antigen is unknown. This CDR3 is built from 12 residues. V shed 0 bases and J shed 8 bases, with 7 bases lying between them. The germline V gene has CDR1 GTSNPN and CDR2 SVGIG (reference sequence). The data stem from a study of neoadjuvant nivolumab and ipilimumab in lung cancer. Study at large: Patients got nivolumab 3 mg/kg on days 1, 15 and 29; combination added ipilimumab 1 mg/kg day 1. General study points: Resected tumors had greater TCR richness and clonality than uninvolved lung. Only a small number of samples underwent TCR sequencing. Only a single major-pathologic-response sample was available for clonality analysis.

Measured with immunoSEQ multiplex PCR; TCRdb has only the in-frame clones, and not every one. The sample records around 13,000 clones, approximately 71% being singletons. The receptor was isolated from an adult with non-small cell lung cancer. The sequencing here drew on peripheral blood, taken after neoadjuvant nivolumab, alone or with ipilimumab, at or shortly before surgery. The chain links TRBV30 to TRBJ2-2; no clear D. CDR3 region: CAWSVGLGELFF. CDR3 bases: TGTGCCTGGAGTGTTGGATTAGGGGAGCTGTTTTTT.